This TCR beta chain was sequenced in a study of graft-versus-host responses after intestinal transplantation. Study-level background: Multivisceral, liver-intestinal, or isolated intestinal grafts were transplanted into recipients. Tacrolimus and steroids were given for 2 to 4 years to all recipients after anti-thymocyte globulin induction. Whole-study results and caveats: Allografts of patients with graft-donor T cell macrochimerism showed high graft-versus-host to host-versus-graft clone ratios. Recipient bone marrow held GvH clones, some seen earlier in ileum or blood.

V dropped 3 bases and J dropped 3 bases, with 15 bases sitting between them. The CDR3 is 15 residues long. CDR1 is MNHNS, CDR2 SASEGT, per germline. The table came from immunoSEQ multiplex PCR; TCRdb's copy has only in-frame clones and leaves some out. The table has roughly 15,000 clones, over 70% seen once. Graft tissue processing released intraepithelial and lamina propria lymphocytes. As for this clone: What it binds is unknown.

The material sequenced was ileum tissue, taken 16 days after intestinal transplant. The chain carries TRBV6-1 and TRBJ2-7; possibly TRBD1 for D (6 bases). This TCR was recovered from a human patient who received an intestinal transplant, so some T cells may come from the graft donor. In DNA, the CDR3 is TGTGCCAGCAGTGACTGGGACACGGGGAGCTACGAGCAGTACTTC. Translation: CASSDWDTGSYEQYF.